This T cell receptor (beta chain) originates from a study of tumor-infiltrating lymphocytes in primary liver carcinoma. Whole-study findings and limits: Blood's top-250-clone fraction was significantly lower than that of tumors (p = 0.039).

Unsorted bulk tissue of roughly 17-33 mg yielded co-extracted RNA and DNA. There were over 80% viable tumor cells in every single sample of tumor. As concerns this clonotype: The antigen is unknown. A read error may produce the germline difference seen at one junction end.

TCR beta cDNA came from around 500 ng total RNA, primed with a constant-region primer. For TCR beta, libraries were produced by three nested multiplex PCR rounds using slightly modified ARM-PCR. PCR rounds one and two used TRBV1-TRBV30 forward primers with a C-beta reverse primer for 9 to 10 cycles each. Using its own MiXCR run on the multiplex PCR reads, TCRdb lists one record per CDR3 protein. The table lists about 66,000 distinct CDR3 sequences, around 69% of them singletons. The CDR3 is 14 amino acids. The germline V gene encodes CDR1 SGHDN and CDR2 FVKESK. The TCR originated in a middle-aged man with primary liver carcinoma and hepatitis B virus infection. The material sequenced was liver tumor tissue from sampling region 4. Subset noted: tumor region T4, right-lateral pole. The J gene is TRBJ2-2, the V gene TRBV14; D call uncertain. CDR3 sequence reads: CGSSPTRNIGELFF. CDR3 coding DNA: TGTGGCAGCAGCCCCACGAGGAACATCGGGGAGCTGTTTTTT.